These 15 T cell receptor beta chains were all obtained from the same sample, sequenced in a study of cytomegalovirus exposure and HLA in healthy donors. Libraries were prepared by immunoSEQ multiplex PCR; TCRdb keeps only in-frame clonotypes and omits some of them. Among approximately 300,000 clones listed, approximately 90% were seen once. Material: PBMCs. These receptors were obtained from a woman aged 18-30 years in good health and CMV-seronegative.

This clone appeared a single time. The chain is built from TRBV2 and TRBJ2-2; no clear D. V lost 1 base and J lost 4, with 4 bases in between. The germline V gene encodes CDR1 SNHLY and CDR2 FYNNEI. The CDR3 length is 13 residues. CDR3 DNA sequence: TGTGCCAGCAGTGAAGAAGCCACCGGGGAGCTGTTTTTT. This sequence encodes CASSEEATGELFF.

The chain couples TRBV6-1 to TRBJ2-1; tentative D call: TRBD2 (5 bases). This CDR3 has 15 residues. Germline V gene sequence: CDR1 MNHNS, CDR2 SASEGT. V was trimmed by 2 bases and J by 0 bases, leaving 8 bases between them. CDR3 loop: CASSEFRDSYNEQFF. CDR3 DNA: TGTGCCAGCAGTGAATTTCGGGACTCCTACAATGAGCAGTTCTTC.

The chain is built from TRBV4-1 and TRBJ1-2; tentative D call: TRBD1 (6 bases). The CDR3 runs 15 residues. V lost 1 base, J lost 2 bases, and 11 bases lay in between. Looked up from germline, CDR1 is MGHRA and CDR2 is YSYEKL. The CDR3 region is CASSQVADSNYGYTF. In nucleotides, the CDR3 is TGCGCCAGCAGCCAAGTCGCGGACAGCAACTATGGCTACACCTTC.

This rearrangement joins TRBV5-1 to TRBJ1-5; D is possibly TRBD1 (5 bases). V lost 2 bases to trimming and J lost 4 bases, with 10 bases between them. CDR3 length: 14 residues. Per the germline V gene, CDR1 is SGHRS and CDR2 is YFSETQ. For the CDR3, the DNA is TGCGCCAGCAGCTTAACAGGCCAAAATCAGCCCCAGCATTTT. Its translation: CASSLTGQNQPQHF.

V is TRBV5-1 and J is TRBJ2-5; 8 nucleotides line up with TRBD2. The V segment lost 0 bases and the J segment 7 bases; nucleotides outside the gene matches: 23. Germline values: CDR1 SGHRS, CDR2 YFSETQ. This CDR3 region has 20 residues. CDR3 nucleotide sequence: TGCGCCAGCAGCTTGGAGTCAACCGGGACTAGTCTTGATGACCCGGGGACCCAGTACTTC. Protein: CASSLESTGTSLDDPGTQYF. Drawing the rest from reference TRBV5-1 and TRBJ2-5, the complete variable domain is KAGVTQTPRYLIKTRGQQVTLSCSPISGHRSVSWYQQTPGQGLQFLFEYFSETQRNKGNFPGRFSGRQFSNSRSEMNVSTLELGDSALYLCASSLESTGTSLDDPGTQYFGPGTRLLVL.

The chain combines TRBV5-1 with TRBJ1-5; TRBD1 aligns across 8 bases. The germline gives CDR1 SGHRS, CDR2 YFSETQ. The CDR3 runs 15 residues. Germline trimming cut 2 bases from V and 1 base from J; bases unmatched to any gene: 2. The CDR3 DNA reads TGCGCCAGCAGCTTCCAGGGGGCGAGCAATCAGCCCCAGCATTTT. This translates into CASSFQGASNQPQHF.

There are many counts of this clone. The chain employs TRBV27 and TRBJ2-5; 8 positions match TRBD1. Trimming cost V 4 bases and J 5 bases; bases outside gene matches: 6. Germline values: CDR1 MNHEY, CDR2 SMNVEV (reference sequence). The CDR3 runs 14 residues. The CDR3 region has the DNA TGTGCCAGCAGTTCGTCACAGGGGGTGGAGACCCAGTACTTC. Its protein is CASSSSQGVETQYF.

J is TRBJ2-7 and V is TRBV29-1; 10 bases agree with TRBD2. In germline, CDR1 is SQVTM, CDR2 ANQGSEA. This CDR3 is 15 amino acids long. The ends lost 4 bases at V and 6 bases at J; junction bases unmatched: 12. The CDR3 DNA reads TGCAGCGTTGGCGGGACTAGCGATTTTCGTGGCGAGCAGTACTTC. Its protein product is CSVGGTSDFRGEQYF.

This chain links TRBV23-1 with TRBJ1-5; 8 nucleotides align to TRBD1. TRBV23-1 is classed as an ORF, of uncertain function. After removal of 9 bases from V and 5 bases from J, the junction contained 3 bases not matched to a gene. The CDR3 is 12 amino acids. In DNA form, the CDR3 reads TGCGCCAGTTACAGGGGGTATCAGCCCCAGCATTTT. Protein sequence: CASYRGYQPQHF.

The genes are TRBV9 and TRBJ2-3; 11 bases map to TRBD2. The CDR3 spans 15 residues. Germline assignment: CDR1 SGDLS and CDR2 YYNGEE. After removal of 3 bases from V and 3 bases from J, the junction contained 3 bases not matched to a gene. Here the CDR3 DNA reads TGTGCCAGCAGCGAGGGACTAGCGGTGACAGATACGCAGTATTTT. This sequence encodes CASSEGLAVTDTQYF.

This chain uses TRBV5-6 with TRBJ1-5; D perhaps matches TRBD1 (5 bases). The CDR3 loop spans 16 amino acids. Germline V lookup: CDR1 SGHDT, CDR2 YYEEEE. Trimming took 4 bases from V and 1 from J, leaving 15 bases between them. In DNA form, the CDR3 reads TGTGCCAGCAGCGCCCAGGGTGGGATCAGCAATCAGCCCCAGCATTTT. This sequence encodes CASSAQGGISNQPQHF. Full variable domain (remainder filled in from reference TRBV5-6 and TRBJ1-5): DAGVTQSPTHLIKTRGQQVTLRCSPKSGHDTVSWYQQALGQGPQFIFQYYEEEERQRGNFPDRFSGHQFPNYSSELNVNALLLGDSALYLCASSAQGGISNQPQHFGDGTRLSIL.

The chain links TRBV5-4 to TRBJ2-7; 12 positions agree with TRBD1. Germline V gives CDR1 SGHNT, CDR2 YYREEE (reference sequence). The trim removed 4 bases at V and 6 bases at J, leaving 5 bases unmatched. The CDR3 is 14 residues long. CDR3 loop: CASSRGQGAGEQYF. The CDR3 DNA reads as TGTGCCAGCAGCCGGGGACAGGGGGCGGGCGAGCAGTACTTC.

The V gene is TRBV5-1, the J gene TRBJ2-7; TRBD1 matches 10 bases. Trimming took 2 bases from V and 5 from J; bases not matched to a gene: 4. The germline gives CDR1 SGHRS, CDR2 YFSETQ. CDR3 length: 14 residues. The CDR3 sequence: CASSFGTGAHEQYF. The DNA of the CDR3 is TGCGCCAGCAGCTTCGGGACAGGGGCCCACGAGCAGTACTTC.

This chain joins TRBV10-3 and TRBJ1-2; D may be TRBD1 (5 bases). CDR3 length: 15 residues. In germline, CDR1 is ENHRY, CDR2 SYGVKD. Trimming cost V 2 bases and J 5 bases, with 15 bases left between them. The CDR3 bases are TGTGCCATCAGTGAGCCAGGGAATAGGGGATATGGCTACACCTTC. Translation gives CAISEPGNRGYGYTF.

This chain joins TRBV28 and TRBJ2-2; 9 positions agree with TRBD1. Unmatched junction bases numbered 8, after V lost 5 bases and J lost 7 bases. The CDR3 has 15 amino acids. The germline CDR1 and CDR2 sequences are MDHEN and SYDVKM. CDR3 protein: CASSPWTGVNGELFF. In nucleotides, the CDR3 is TGTGCCAGCAGTCCTTGGACAGGGGTGAACGGGGAGCTGTTTTTT. The full variable domain, in which reference TRBV28 and TRBJ2-2 provide the parts outside the CDR3, is DVKVTQSSRYLVKRTGEKVFLECVQDMDHENMFWYRQDPGLGLRLIYFSYDVKMKEKGDIPEGYSVSREKKERFSLILESASTNQTSMYLCASSPWTGVNGELFFGEGSRLTVL.